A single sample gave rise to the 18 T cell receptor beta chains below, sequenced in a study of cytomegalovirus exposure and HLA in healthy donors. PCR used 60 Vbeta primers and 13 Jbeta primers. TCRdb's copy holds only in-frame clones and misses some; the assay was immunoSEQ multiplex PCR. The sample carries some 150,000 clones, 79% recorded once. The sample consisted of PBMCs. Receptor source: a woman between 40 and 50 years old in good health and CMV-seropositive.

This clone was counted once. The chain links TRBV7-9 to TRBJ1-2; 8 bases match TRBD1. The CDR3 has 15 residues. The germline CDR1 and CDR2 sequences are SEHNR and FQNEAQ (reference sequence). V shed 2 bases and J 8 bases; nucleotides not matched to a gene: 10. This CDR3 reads CASSLYGGQAEGYTF. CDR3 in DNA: TGTGCCAGCAGCTTATACGGGGGACAGGCCGAAGGCTACACCTTC.

This CDR3 is CASSLVKGGQPQHF. The CDR3, as DNA: TGTGCCAGCAGCTTAGTGAAGGGCGGGCAGCCCCAGCATTTT. The chain employs TRBV7-2 and TRBJ1-5; D is unclear. The CDR3 has 14 amino acids. V gave up 1 base and J gave up 7 bases, with 11 bases separating them. Germline-derived CDR1 and CDR2 are SGHTA and FQGNSA. Combining the CDR3 with reference TRBV7-2 and TRBJ1-5 gives the whole variable domain GAGVSQSPSNKVTEKGKDVELRCDPISGHTALYWYRQSLGQGLEFLIYFQGNSAPDKSGLPSDRFSAERTGGSVSTLTIQRTQQEDSAVYLCASSLVKGGQPQHFGDGTRLSIL.

The CDR3 is CASSLVGGSHSGNTIYF. The CDR3 DNA reads TGTGCCAGCAGTTTAGTGGGAGGGAGTCACTCTGGAAACACCATATATTTT. V gene TRBV28 combines with J gene TRBJ1-3; D not certain. V lost 2 bases to trimming and J lost 0 bases, with 14 bases between them. The CDR3 spans 17 residues. Germline V lookup: CDR1 MDHEN, CDR2 SYDVKM. The complete variable domain, with remaining parts taken from reference TRBV28 and TRBJ1-3, reads DVKVTQSSRYLVKRTGEKVFLECVQDMDHENMFWYRQDPGLGLRLIYFSYDVKMKEKGDIPEGYSVSREKKERFSLILESASTNQTSMYLCASSLVGGSHSGNTIYFGEGSWLTVV.

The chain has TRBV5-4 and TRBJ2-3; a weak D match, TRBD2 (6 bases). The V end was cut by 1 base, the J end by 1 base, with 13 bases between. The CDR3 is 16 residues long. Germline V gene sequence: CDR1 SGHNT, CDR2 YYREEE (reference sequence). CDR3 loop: CASSLPGGMGTDTQYF. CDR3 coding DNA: TGTGCCAGCAGCTTGCCCGGGGGTATGGGCACAGATACGCAGTATTTT.

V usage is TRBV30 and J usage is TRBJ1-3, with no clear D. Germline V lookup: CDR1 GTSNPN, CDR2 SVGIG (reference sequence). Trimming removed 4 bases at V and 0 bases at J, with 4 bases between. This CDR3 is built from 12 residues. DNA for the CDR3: TGTGCCTGGACTCGCTCTGGAAACACCATATATTTT. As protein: CAWTRSGNTIYF. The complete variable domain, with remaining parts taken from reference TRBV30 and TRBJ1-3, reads SQTIHQWPATLVQPVGSPLSLECTVEGTSNPNLYWYRQAAGRGLQLLFYSVGIGQISSEVPQNLSASRPQDRQFILSSKKLLLSDSGFYLCAWTRSGNTIYFGEGSWLTVV.

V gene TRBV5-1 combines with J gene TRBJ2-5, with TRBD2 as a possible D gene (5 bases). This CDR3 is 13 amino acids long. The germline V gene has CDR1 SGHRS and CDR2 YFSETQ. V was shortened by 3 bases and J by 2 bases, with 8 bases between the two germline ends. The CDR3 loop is CASSSGLQETQYF. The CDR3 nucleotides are TGCGCCAGCAGCTCCGGACTGCAAGAGACCCAGTACTTC.

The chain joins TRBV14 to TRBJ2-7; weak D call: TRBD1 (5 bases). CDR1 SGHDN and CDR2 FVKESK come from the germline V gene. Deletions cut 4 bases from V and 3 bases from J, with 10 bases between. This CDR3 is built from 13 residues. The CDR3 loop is CASSPDTFYEQYF. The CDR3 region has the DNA TGTGCCAGCAGCCCGGACACTTTCTACGAGCAGTACTTC.

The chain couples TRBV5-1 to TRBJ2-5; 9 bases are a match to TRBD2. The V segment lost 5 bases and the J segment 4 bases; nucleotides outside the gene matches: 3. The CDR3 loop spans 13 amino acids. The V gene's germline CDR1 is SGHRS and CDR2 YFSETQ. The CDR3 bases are TGCGCCAGCAGGTTAGCGGGGGCAGAGACCCAGTACTTC. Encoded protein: CASRLAGAETQYF.

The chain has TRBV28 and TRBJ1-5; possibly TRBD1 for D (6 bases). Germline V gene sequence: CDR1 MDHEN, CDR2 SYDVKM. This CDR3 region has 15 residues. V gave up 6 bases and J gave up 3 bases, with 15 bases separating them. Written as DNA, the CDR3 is TGTGCCAGCAGACAACCAGCAGGGGCCAATCAGCCCCAGCATTTT. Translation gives CASRQPAGANQPQHF.

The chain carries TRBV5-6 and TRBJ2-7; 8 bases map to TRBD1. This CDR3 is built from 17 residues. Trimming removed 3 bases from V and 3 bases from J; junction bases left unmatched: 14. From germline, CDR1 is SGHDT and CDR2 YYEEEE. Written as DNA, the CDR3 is TGTGCCAGCAGCTGGACTACCACCGGGACAGGTAGCTACGAGCAGTACTTC. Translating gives CASSWTTTGTGSYEQYF.

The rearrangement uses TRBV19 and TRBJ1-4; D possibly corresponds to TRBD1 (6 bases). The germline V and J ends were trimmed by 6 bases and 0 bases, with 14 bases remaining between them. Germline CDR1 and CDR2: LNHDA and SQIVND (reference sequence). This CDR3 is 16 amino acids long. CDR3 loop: CASSAGTLATNEKLFF. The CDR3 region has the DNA TGTGCCAGTAGCGCCGGGACACTTGCAACTAATGAAAAACTGTTTTTT.

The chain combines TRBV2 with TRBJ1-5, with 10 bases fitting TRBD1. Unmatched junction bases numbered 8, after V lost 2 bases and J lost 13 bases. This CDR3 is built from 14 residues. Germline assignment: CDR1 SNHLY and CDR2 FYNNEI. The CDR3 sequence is CASSERDRGVGQHF. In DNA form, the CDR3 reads TGTGCCAGCAGTGAACGGGACAGGGGTGTCGGACAGCATTTT.

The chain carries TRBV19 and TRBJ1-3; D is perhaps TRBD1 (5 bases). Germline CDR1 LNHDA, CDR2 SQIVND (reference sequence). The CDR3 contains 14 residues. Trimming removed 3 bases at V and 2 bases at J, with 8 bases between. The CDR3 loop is CASSIGAPGNTIYF. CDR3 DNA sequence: TGTGCCAGTAGTATTGGGGCTCCTGGAAACACCATATATTTT.

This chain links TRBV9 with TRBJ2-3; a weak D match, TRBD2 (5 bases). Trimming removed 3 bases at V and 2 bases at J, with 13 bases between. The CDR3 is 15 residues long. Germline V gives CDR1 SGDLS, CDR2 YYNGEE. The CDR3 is CASSASGLNTDTQYF. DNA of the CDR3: TGTGCCAGCAGCGCCAGCGGACTGAACACAGATACGCAGTATTTT.

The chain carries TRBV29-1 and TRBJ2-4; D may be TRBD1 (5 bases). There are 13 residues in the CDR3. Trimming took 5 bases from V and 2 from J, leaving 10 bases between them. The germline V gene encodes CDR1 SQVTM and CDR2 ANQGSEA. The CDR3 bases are TGCAGCGTTTTCGACAGAACCAAAAACATTCAGTACTTC. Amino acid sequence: CSVFDRTKNIQYF.

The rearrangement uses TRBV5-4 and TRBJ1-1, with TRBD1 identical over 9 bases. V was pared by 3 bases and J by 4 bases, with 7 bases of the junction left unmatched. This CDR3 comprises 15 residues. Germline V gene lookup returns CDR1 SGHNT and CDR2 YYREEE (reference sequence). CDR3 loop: CASSWNTGGLTEAFF. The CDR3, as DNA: TGTGCCAGCAGCTGGAATACAGGGGGCCTCACTGAAGCTTTCTTT. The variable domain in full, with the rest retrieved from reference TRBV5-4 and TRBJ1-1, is ETGVTQSPTHLIKTRGQQVTLRCSSQSGHNTVSWYQQALGQGPQFIFQYYREEENGRGNFPPRFSGLQFPNYSSELNVNALELDDSALYLCASSWNTGGLTEAFFGQGTRLTVV.

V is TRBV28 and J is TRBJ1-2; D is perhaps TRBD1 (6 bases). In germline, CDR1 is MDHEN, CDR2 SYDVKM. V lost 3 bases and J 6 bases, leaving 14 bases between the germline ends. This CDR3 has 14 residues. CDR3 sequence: CASSFFSGQNGYTF. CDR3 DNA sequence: TGTGCCAGCAGTTTCTTCTCAGGACAGAATGGCTACACCTTC.

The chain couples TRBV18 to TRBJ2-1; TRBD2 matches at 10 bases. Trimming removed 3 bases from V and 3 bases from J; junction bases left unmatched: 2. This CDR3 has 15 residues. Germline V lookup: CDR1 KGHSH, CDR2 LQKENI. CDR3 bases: TGTGCCAGCTCACCTCCTAGCGGGGGCTACAATGAGCAGTTCTTC. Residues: CASSPPSGGYNEQFF.